The rows below give T cell receptor beta chains drawn from one sample of a study of CD8 T cells in ankylosing spondylitis. TCRdb reprocessed the 5' RACE reads via MiXCR and lists one record per CDR3 protein. The data hold around 440,000 distinct CDR3 sequences, with 17% observed a single time. Specimen: blood, either unsorted or a sorted T cell fraction (not recorded which). The receptor source for this set is a male donor with ankylosing spondylitis. The conserved cysteine and the conserved F or W are not part of the CDR3 here. The D gene is left open where the match is weak. Not all rows give a size; the values are once, few, many and, for expanded clones, a class.

abundance	v_gene	j_gene	d_gene	CDR3aa
many	TRBV9	TRBJ1-2	NA	ASSASTGNYNYGYT
many	TRBV6-5	TRBJ1-1	TRBD1	ASSYQNSGQGAF
NA	TRBV28	TRBJ2-5	TRBD2	ASSFQGGSGQETQY
NA	TRBV11-1	TRBJ1-3	NA	ASSKMDGSSGNTIY
NA	TRBV12-3/TRBV12-4	TRBJ2-1	NA	ASSLRTASYNEQF
few	TRBV3-1	TRBJ2-5	NA	ATKRGPLISQETQY
many	TRBV29-1	TRBJ1-1	NA	SVAGGNTEAF
few	TRBV10-1	TRBJ1-4	NA	ASFRRTGRNNEKLF
few	TRBV3-1	TRBJ2-7	NA	ASSQTQGGEQY
NA	TRBV6-5	TRBJ2-7	NA	ASSYRPASHRENEQY
few	TRBV12-3/TRBV12-4	TRBJ2-5	NA	ASSPQDWRGETQY
few	TRBV6-1	TRBJ2-1	NA	ASSPLGQIYNEQF
many	TRBV12-3/TRBV12-4	TRBJ1-2	NA	ASSPLSGLGYT
few	TRBV5-1	TRBJ2-2	TRBD2	ASSRTSGATGELF
NA	TRBV5-1	TRBJ2-7	NA	ASSLSKTEGGEQY
NA	TRBV4-2	TRBJ2-1	TRBD2	ASSQEEASGGSGNEQF
once	TRBV3-1	TRBJ1-3	TRBD1	ASSRGTGVPSGNTIY
NA	TRBV2	TRBJ1-5	TRBD1	ASMRTGNNQPQH
few	TRBV6-4	TRBJ2-1	NA	ASSGYSGGTYNEQF
few	TRBV12-3/TRBV12-4	TRBJ1-1	NA	ASSLVGAQNTEAF
many	TRBV29-1	TRBJ2-3	TRBD2	SVGPPSGGDTQY
NA	TRBV7-9	TRBJ1-2	NA	ASSLAQGYT
NA	TRBV18	TRBJ1-1	NA	ASSPVSGEQKAF
few	TRBV27	TRBJ2-7	TRBD1	ASSSDRVSYEQY
many	TRBV12-3/TRBV12-4	TRBJ1-2	TRBD1	ASSLTTGDYGYT
NA	TRBV14	TRBJ2-1	NA	ASSASLGYNEQF
few	TRBV15	TRBJ2-3	TRBD2	ATSTKTSGARTDTQY
NA	TRBV2	TRBJ2-2	TRBD2	ASSEAGREVRSGELF
NA	TRBV27	TRBJ1-1	TRBD1	ASSLMGTGRENTEAF
NA	TRBV11-3	TRBJ2-4	TRBD2	ASRLAGSKNIQY
NA	TRBV5-1	TRBJ1-5	NA	ASSLDVDQPQH
NA	TRBV6-2/TRBV6-3	TRBJ1-1	NA	ASSYRRGKNTEAF
NA	TRBV6-2/TRBV6-3	TRBJ1-5	TRBD1	ASSYPRDSHQPQH
few	TRBV28	TRBJ2-3	TRBD2	ASQLAGLSTDTQY
NA	TRBV7-3	TRBJ1-2	TRBD1	ASSQGGNGYT
NA	TRBV7-6	TRBJ2-3	TRBD2	ASSLASGRGTDTQY
NA	TRBV4-1	TRBJ2-5	NA	ASSQGTGPETQY
few	TRBV12-3/TRBV12-4	TRBJ2-3	NA	ASSFRQSSTDTQY
few	TRBV2	TRBJ2-2	TRBD2	ASKGLDGPGELF
few	TRBV20-1	TRBJ2-5	TRBD2	SARGLGPGLSFFETQY
many	TRBV10-2	TRBJ2-7	TRBD2	ASSFRGRGGSYEQY
NA	TRBV12-3/TRBV12-4	TRBJ2-1	TRBD2	ASSRGLAGGNEQF